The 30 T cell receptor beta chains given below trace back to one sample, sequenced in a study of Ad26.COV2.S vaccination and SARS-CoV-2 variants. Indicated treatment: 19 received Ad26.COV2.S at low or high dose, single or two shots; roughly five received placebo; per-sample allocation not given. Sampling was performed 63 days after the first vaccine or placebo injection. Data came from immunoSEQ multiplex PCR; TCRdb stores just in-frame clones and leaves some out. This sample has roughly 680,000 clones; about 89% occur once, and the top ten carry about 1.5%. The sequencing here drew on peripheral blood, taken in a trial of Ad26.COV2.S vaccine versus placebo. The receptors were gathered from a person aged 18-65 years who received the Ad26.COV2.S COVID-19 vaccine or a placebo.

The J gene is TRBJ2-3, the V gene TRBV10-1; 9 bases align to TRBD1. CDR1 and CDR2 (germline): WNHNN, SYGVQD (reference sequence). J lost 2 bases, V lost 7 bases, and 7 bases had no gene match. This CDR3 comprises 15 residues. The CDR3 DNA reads TGCGCCAGCACCCCGGGACAGGGATCCACAGATACGCAGTATTTT. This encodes CASTPGQGSTDTQYF.

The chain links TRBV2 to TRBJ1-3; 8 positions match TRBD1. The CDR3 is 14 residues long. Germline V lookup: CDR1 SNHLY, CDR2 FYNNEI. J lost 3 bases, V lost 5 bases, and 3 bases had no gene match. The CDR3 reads CASSTDRGGNTIYF. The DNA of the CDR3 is TGTGCCAGCAGTACCGACAGGGGTGGAAACACCATATATTTT. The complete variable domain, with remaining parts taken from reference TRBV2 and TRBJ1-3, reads EPEVTQTPSHQVTQMGQEVILRCVPISNHLYFYWYRQILGQKVEFLVSFYNNEISEKSEIFDDQFSVERPDGSNFTLKIRSTKLEDSAMYFCASSTDRGGNTIYFGEGSWLTVV.

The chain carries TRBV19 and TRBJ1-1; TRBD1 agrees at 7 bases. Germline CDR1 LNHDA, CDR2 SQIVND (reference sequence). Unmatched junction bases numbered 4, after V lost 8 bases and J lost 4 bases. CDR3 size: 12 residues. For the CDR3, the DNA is TGTGCCAGTCACAGGGGTCGCACTGAAGCTTTCTTT. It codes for CASHRGRTEAFF.

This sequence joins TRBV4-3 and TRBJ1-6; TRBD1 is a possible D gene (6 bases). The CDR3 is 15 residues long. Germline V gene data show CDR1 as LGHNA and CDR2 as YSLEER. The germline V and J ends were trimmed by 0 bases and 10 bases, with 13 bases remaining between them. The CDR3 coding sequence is TGCGCCAGCAGCCAAGACAGGGGAGGAGAGTCACCCCTCCACTTT. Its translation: CASSQDRGGESPLHF.

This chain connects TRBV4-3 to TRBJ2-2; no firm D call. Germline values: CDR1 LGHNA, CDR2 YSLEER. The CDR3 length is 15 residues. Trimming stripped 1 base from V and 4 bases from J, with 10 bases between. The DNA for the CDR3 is TGCGCCAGCAGCCAAGTCAGGATTAGCACCGGGGAGCTGTTTTTT. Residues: CASSQVRISTGELFF.

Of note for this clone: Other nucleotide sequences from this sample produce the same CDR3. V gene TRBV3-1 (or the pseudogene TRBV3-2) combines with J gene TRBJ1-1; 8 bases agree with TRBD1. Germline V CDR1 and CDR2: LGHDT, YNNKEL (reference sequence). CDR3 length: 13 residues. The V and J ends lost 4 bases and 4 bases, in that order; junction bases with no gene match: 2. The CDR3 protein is CASSPTGVTEAFF. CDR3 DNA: TGTGCCAGCAGCCCGACAGGGGTCACTGAAGCTTTCTTT.

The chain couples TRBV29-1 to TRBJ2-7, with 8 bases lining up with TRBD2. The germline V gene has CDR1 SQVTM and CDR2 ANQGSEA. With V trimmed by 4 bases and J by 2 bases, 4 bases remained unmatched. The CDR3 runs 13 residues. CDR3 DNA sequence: TGCAGCGTTGGGGGACTAGGTCCCTACGAGCAGTACTTC. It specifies CSVGGLGPYEQYF.

In DNA form, the CDR3 reads TGTGCCAGCAGTTACTCGAGGACCACGAACGGACAGCCCCAGCATTTT. Protein sequence: CASSYSRTTNGQPQHF. The J gene is TRBJ1-5, the V gene TRBV6-2 or TRBV6-3; no clear D. Trimming took 0 bases from V and 7 from J, leaving 16 bases between them. The CDR3 has 16 residues. The germline V gene encodes CDR1 MNHEY and CDR2 SVGEGT.

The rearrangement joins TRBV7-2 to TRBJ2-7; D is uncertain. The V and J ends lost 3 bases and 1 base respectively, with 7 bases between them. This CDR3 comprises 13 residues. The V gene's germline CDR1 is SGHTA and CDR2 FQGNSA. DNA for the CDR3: TGTGCCAGCAGCTTGTCAGTTTCCTACGAGCAGTACTTC. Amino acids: CASSLSVSYEQYF.

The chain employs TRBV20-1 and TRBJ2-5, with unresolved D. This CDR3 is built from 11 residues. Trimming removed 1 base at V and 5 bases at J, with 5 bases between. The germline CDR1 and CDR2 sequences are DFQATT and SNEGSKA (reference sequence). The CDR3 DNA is TGCAGTGCTAGAGGTGCCGAGACCCAGTACTTC. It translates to CSARGAETQYF.

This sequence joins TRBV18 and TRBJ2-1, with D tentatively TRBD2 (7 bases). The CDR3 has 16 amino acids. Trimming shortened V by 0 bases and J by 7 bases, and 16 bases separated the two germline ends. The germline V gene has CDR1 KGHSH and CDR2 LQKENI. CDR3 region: CASSPPGGAIWNEQFF. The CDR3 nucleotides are TGTGCCAGCTCACCACCGGGGGGGGCAATCTGGAATGAGCAGTTCTTC.

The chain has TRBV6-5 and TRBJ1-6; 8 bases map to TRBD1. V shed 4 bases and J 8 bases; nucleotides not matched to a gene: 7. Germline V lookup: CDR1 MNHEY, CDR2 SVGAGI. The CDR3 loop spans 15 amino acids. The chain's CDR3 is CASSSSGQGDSPLHF. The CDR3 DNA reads TGTGCCAGCAGTTCCTCCGGACAGGGAGATTCACCCCTCCACTTT.

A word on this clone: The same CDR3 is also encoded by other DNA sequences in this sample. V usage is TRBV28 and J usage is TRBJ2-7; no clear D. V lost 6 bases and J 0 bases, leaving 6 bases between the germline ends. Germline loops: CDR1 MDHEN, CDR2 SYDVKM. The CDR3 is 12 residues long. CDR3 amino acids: CASSPSSYEQYF. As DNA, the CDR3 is TGTGCCAGCAGCCCTAGCTCCTACGAGCAGTACTTC.

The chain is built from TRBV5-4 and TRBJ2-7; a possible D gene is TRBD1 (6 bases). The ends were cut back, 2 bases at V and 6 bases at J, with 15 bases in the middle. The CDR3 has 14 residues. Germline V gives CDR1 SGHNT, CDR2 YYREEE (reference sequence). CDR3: CASSFPDRFSEQYF. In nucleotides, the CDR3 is TGTGCCAGCAGCTTCCCCGACAGGTTTTCCGAGCAGTACTTC.

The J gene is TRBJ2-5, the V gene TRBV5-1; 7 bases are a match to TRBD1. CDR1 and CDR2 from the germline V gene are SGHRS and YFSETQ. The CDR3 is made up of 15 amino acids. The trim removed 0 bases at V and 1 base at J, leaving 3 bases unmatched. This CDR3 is CASSLVTGPQETQYF. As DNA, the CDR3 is TGCGCCAGCAGCTTGGTGACAGGGCCCCAAGAGACCCAGTACTTC. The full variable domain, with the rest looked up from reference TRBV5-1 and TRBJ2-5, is KAGVTQTPRYLIKTRGQQVTLSCSPISGHRSVSWYQQTPGQGLQFLFEYFSETQRNKGNFPGRFSGRQFSNSRSEMNVSTLELGDSALYLCASSLVTGPQETQYFGPGTRLLVL.

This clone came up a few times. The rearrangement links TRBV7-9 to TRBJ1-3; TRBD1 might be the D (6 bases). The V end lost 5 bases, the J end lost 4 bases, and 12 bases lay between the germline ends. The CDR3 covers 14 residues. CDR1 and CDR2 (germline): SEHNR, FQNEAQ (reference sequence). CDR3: CASSRTAEGNTIYF. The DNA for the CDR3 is TGTGCCAGCAGCAGGACAGCCGAAGGAAACACCATATATTTT.

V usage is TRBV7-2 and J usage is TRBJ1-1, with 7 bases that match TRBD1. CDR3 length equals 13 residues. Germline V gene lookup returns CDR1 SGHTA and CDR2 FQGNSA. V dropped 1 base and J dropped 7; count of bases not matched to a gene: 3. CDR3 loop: CASSLGTGDEAFF. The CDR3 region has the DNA TGTGCCAGCAGCTTAGGGACAGGCGATGAAGCTTTCTTT. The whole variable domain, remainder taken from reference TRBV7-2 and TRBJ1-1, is GAGVSQSPSNKVTEKGKDVELRCDPISGHTALYWYRQSLGQGLEFLIYFQGNSAPDKSGLPSDRFSAERTGGSVSTLTIQRTQQEDSAVYLCASSLGTGDEAFFGQGTRLTVV.

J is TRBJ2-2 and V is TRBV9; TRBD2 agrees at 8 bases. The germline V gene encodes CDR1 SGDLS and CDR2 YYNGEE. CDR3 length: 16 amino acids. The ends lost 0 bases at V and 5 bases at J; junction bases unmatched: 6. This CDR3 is CASSVEAGDRTGELFF. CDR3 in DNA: TGTGCCAGCAGCGTAGAAGCGGGAGATAGGACCGGGGAGCTGTTTTTT.

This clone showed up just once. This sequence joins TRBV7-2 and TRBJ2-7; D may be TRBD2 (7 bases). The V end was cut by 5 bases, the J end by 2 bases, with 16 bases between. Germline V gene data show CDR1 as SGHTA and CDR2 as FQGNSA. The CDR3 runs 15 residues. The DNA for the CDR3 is TGTGCCAGCAGCCTCCTAGGGGGGGCCCCCTACGAGCAGTACTTC. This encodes CASSLLGGAPYEQYF.

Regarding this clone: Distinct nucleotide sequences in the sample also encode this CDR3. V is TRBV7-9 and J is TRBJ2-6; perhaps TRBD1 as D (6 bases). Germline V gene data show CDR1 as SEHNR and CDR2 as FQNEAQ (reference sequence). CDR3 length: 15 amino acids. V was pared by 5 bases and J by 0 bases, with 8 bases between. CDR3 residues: CASSLGGSGANVLTF. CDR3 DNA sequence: TGTGCCAGCAGCCTAGGGGGCTCTGGGGCCAACGTCCTGACTTTC.

The DNA for the CDR3 is TGTGCCAGTAGTGTGGGACAGTTTGGGGTCGGTGAGCAGTTCTTC. Translated, it gives CASSVGQFGVGEQFF. This chain joins TRBV19 and TRBJ2-1; TRBD1 matches 7 bases. This CDR3 is 15 amino acids long. Germline-derived CDR1 and CDR2 are LNHDA and SQIVND (reference sequence). After removal of 5 bases from V and 9 bases from J, the junction contained 13 bases not matched to a gene.

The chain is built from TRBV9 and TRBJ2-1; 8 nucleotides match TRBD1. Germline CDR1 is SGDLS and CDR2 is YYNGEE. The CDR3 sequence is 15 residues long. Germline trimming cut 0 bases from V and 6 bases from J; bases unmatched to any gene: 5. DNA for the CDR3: TGTGCCAGCAGCGTAGCTGGGACAGGCCTCAATGAGCAGTTCTTC. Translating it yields CASSVAGTGLNEQFF.

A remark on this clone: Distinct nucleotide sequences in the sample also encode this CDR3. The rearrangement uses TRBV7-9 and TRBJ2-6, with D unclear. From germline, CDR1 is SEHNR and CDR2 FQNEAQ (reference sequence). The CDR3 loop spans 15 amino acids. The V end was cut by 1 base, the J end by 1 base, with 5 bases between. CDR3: CASSLGGSGANVLTF. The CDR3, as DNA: TGTGCCAGCAGCTTAGGAGGTTCTGGGGCCAACGTCCTGACTTTC.

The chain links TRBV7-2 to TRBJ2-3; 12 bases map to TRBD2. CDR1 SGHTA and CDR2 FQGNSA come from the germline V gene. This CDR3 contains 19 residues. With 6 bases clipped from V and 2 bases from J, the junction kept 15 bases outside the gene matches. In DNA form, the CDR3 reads TGTGCCAGCAGTTACCGCGAGACTAGCGGGGGCGAACCCACAGATACGCAGTATTTT. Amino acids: CASSYRETSGGEPTDTQYF.

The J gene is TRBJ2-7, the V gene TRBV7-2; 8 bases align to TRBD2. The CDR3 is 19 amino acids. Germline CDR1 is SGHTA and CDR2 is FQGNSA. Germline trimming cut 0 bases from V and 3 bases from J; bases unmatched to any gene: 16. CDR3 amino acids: CASSLASGGRWGPVYEQYF. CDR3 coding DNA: TGTGCCAGCAGCTTAGCCAGCGGGGGCCGTTGGGGTCCTGTCTACGAGCAGTACTTC.

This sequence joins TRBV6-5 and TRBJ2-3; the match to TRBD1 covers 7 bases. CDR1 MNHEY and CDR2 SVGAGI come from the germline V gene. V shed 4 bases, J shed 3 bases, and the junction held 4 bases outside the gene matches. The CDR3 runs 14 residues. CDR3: CASSLGDSTDTQYF. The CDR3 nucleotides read TGTGCCAGCAGTTTGGGGGACAGTACAGATACGCAGTATTTT.

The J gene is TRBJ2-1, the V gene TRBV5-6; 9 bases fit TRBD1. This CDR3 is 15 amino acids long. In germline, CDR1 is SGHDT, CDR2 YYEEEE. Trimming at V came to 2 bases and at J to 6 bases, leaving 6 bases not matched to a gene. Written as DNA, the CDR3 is TGTGCCAGCAGCTTAGGCGGGACAGGGACCAATGAGCAGTTCTTC. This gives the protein CASSLGGTGTNEQFF. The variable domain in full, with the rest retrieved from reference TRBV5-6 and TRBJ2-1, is DAGVTQSPTHLIKTRGQQVTLRCSPKSGHDTVSWYQQALGQGPQFIFQYYEEEERQRGNFPDRFSGHQFPNYSSELNVNALLLGDSALYLCASSLGGTGTNEQFFGPGTRLTVL.

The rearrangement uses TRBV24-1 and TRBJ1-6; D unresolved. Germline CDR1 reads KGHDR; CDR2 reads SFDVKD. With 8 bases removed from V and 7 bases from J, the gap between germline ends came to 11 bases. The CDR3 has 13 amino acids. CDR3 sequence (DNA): TGTGCCACCAATGAACCTCAGAATTCACCCCTCCACTTT. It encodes CATNEPQNSPLHF.

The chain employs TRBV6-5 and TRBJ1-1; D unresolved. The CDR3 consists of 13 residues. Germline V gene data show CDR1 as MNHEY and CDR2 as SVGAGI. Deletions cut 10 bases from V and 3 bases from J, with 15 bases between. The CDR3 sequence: CATWRGRDTEAFF. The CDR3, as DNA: TGTGCCACCTGGAGAGGGAGGGACACTGAAGCTTTCTTT.

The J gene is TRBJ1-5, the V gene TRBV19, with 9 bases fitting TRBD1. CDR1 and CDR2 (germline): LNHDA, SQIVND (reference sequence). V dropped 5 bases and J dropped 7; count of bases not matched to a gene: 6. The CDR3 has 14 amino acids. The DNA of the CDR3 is TGTGCCAGTAGTGGACAGGGGAGATGGCAGCCCCAGCATTTT. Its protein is CASSGQGRWQPQHF.